Listed here are 24 T cell receptor beta chains from one sample, sequenced in a study of spatial heterogeneity in lung cancer. Time point: sample taken at primary tumor resection. TCRdb used MiXCR to reprocess the 5' RACE reads, holding one entry per CDR3 protein. The sample holds some 3,000 distinct CDR3 sequences, 2.5% to 3.5% seen once. Sample: normal lung tissue next to the tumor, taken at surgery. These receptors came from a male donor with early-stage non-small cell lung cancer.

Only a few counts were recorded for this clonotype. The rearrangement joins TRBV13 to TRBJ2-7, with D possibly matching TRBD1 (7 bases). Germline assignment: CDR1 PRHDT and CDR2 FYEKMQ (reference sequence). V was trimmed by 5 bases and J by 6 bases, leaving 14 bases between them. This CDR3 is 13 amino acids long. CDR3 nucleotides: TGTGCCAGCAGCGTCAGGGGGGCCGGCGAGCAGTACTTC. Translating gives CASSVRGAGEQYF.

This clonotype was seen ten or more times. The chain employs TRBV5-4 and TRBJ1-2; TRBD1 agrees at 7 bases. The CDR3 loop spans 15 amino acids. J was trimmed by 4 bases and V by 0 bases; bases with no gene match: 6. CDR1 and CDR2 (germline): SGHNT, YYREEE (reference sequence). The CDR3 region is CASSLEGGAVYGYTF. The CDR3 DNA reads TGTGCCAGCAGCTTGGAAGGGGGCGCCGTCTATGGCTACACCTTC.

By share, this clonotype ranks as medium-sized. The chain joins TRBV15 to TRBJ2-1, with D perhaps given as TRBD1 or TRBD2 (5 bases each). CDR3 length: 13 amino acids. The V end was cut by 0 bases, the J end by 9 bases, with 9 bases between. CDR1 LNHNV and CDR2 YYDKDF come from the germline V gene (reference sequence). The CDR3, as DNA: TGTGCCACCAGCAGAGAGGGGGTGGGTGAGCAGTTCTTC. Translation gives CATSREGVGEQFF.

The chain links TRBV29-1 to TRBJ1-1, with no clear D. This CDR3 is 13 amino acids long. Deletions cut 6 bases from V and 0 bases from J, with 11 bases between. CDR1 is SQVTM and CDR2 is ANQGSEA in the germline V gene. The CDR3 here is CSVGGIMNTEAFF. The CDR3 nucleotides are TGCAGCGTGGGCGGGATTATGAACACTGAAGCTTTCTTT.

At least ten counts were recorded for this clonotype. The V and J genes are TRBV6-2 or TRBV6-3 and TRBJ2-1, with 7 bases lining up with TRBD1. CDR3 length: 16 amino acids. With 6 bases clipped from V and 0 bases from J, the junction kept 8 bases outside the gene matches. Germline CDR1 and CDR2: MNHEY and SVGEGT. The CDR3 region has the DNA TGTGCCAGCAGCCTTGGACAGGTCTACTCCTACAATGAGCAGTTCTTC. Its protein product is CASSLGQVYSYNEQFF.

This clonotype is medium-sized (0.01 to 0.1%) in the sample. V is TRBV6-5 and J is TRBJ1-2; D call uncertain. Germline V gene data show CDR1 as MNHEY and CDR2 as SVGAGI. The CDR3 extends over 15 amino acids. The V end was cut by 4 bases, the J end by 4 bases, with 16 bases between. The CDR3 loop reads CASSSISTGSYGYTF. The CDR3, as DNA: TGTGCCAGCAGTTCAATCTCTACGGGATCCTATGGCTACACCTTC.

By share, this clonotype counts as medium-sized (0.01 to 0.1%). V usage is TRBV15 and J usage is TRBJ2-5; 13 bases agree with TRBD2. There are 16 residues in the CDR3. Germline values: CDR1 LNHNV, CDR2 YYDKDF (reference sequence). The junction had 8 bases not matched to a gene; V was cut back by 5 bases and J by 5 bases. CDR3 nucleotide sequence: TGTGCCACCAGCCCACGGACTAGCGGGGGCGGGGAGACCCAGTACTTC. Amino acid sequence: CATSPRTSGGGETQYF.

This clonotype was detected many times. This chain joins TRBV5-1 and TRBJ1-2, with TRBD1 matching over 7 bases. The V segment lost 6 bases and the J segment 8 bases; nucleotides outside the gene matches: 7. Germline-derived CDR1 and CDR2 are SGHRS and YFSETQ. CDR3 length: 12 amino acids. The CDR3 spells CASTVQGEGYTF. As DNA, the CDR3 is TGCGCCAGCACCGTCCAGGGGGAGGGCTACACCTTC.

This clonotype appeared many times. This chain connects TRBV28 to TRBJ2-1; tentatively, D is TRBD2 (5 bases). The V and J ends lost 7 bases and 2 bases respectively, with 12 bases between them. CDR1 MDHEN and CDR2 SYDVKM come from the germline V gene. The length of the CDR3 is 14 residues. CDR3 protein: CASIGGLAYNEQFF. CDR3 nucleotides: TGTGCCAGCATAGGCGGGTTAGCCTACAATGAGCAGTTCTTC. Full variable domain (remainder filled in from reference TRBV28 and TRBJ2-1): DVKVTQSSRYLVKRTGEKVFLECVQDMDHENMFWYRQDPGLGLRLIYFSYDVKMKEKGDIPEGYSVSREKKERFSLILESASTNQTSMYLCASIGGLAYNEQFFGPGTRLTVL.

In this sample, this clonotype is medium-sized. V usage is TRBV5-6 and J usage is TRBJ1-5; D remains unclear. Germline V CDR1 and CDR2: SGHDT, YYEEEE. The CDR3 has 12 residues. V gave up 1 base and J gave up 6 bases, with 5 bases separating them. This chain's CDR3 is CASSLMGQPQHF. CDR3 in DNA: TGTGCCAGCAGCTTGATGGGTCAGCCCCAGCATTTT.

The gene calls are TRBV20-1 and TRBJ1-5; 8 bases align to TRBD1. Germline assignment: CDR1 DFQATT and CDR2 SNEGSKA (reference sequence). The junction had 6 bases not matched to a gene; V was cut back by 5 bases and J by 3 bases. This CDR3 has 14 residues. This CDR3 is CSAWTGHDNQPQHF. The CDR3 region has the DNA TGCAGTGCTTGGACAGGGCACGACAATCAGCCCCAGCATTTT.

This clonotype is categorized as medium-sized (0.01 to 0.1%). The genes are TRBV7-8 and TRBJ1-6, with TRBD1 matching 9 bases. Germline assignment: CDR1 SGHVS and CDR2 FQNEAQ. The CDR3 runs 19 residues. V was pared by 2 bases and J by 7 bases, with 15 bases of the junction left unmatched. The CDR3 nucleotides are TGTGCCAGCAGCTTATTTGGTCCCTCCAGCACAGGGGGCAATTCACCCCTCCACTTT. Translation: CASSLFGPSSTGGNSPLHF.

The chain joins TRBV6-1 to TRBJ1-2, with D tentatively TRBD1 (6 bases). The V end was cut by 6 bases, the J end by 1 base, with 9 bases between. Germline loops: CDR1 MNHNS, CDR2 SASEGT. This CDR3 has 13 amino acids. The CDR3 DNA sequence: TGTGCCAGCAGCGGACAGATTAACTATGGCTACACCTTC. Its translation is CASSGQINYGYTF.

In this sample, this clonotype turned up many times. This sequence joins TRBV2 and TRBJ2-7, with unresolved D. With 5 bases removed from V and 4 bases from J, the gap between germline ends came to 6 bases. Germline CDR1 SNHLY, CDR2 FYNNEI. The CDR3 totals 11 residues. The CDR3 is CASSNNYEQYF. CDR3 DNA: TGTGCCAGCAGTAACAATTACGAGCAGTACTTC.

This clonotype was detected many times. The chain has TRBV11-2 and TRBJ1-5; 8 bases align to TRBD1. V was pared by 5 bases and J by 2 bases, with 2 bases of the junction left unmatched. Germline-derived CDR1 and CDR2 are SGHAT and FQNNGV. This CDR3 has 14 residues. The CDR3: CASSPTGGNQPQHF. The CDR3 DNA reads as TGTGCCAGCAGCCCGACAGGGGGCAATCAGCCCCAGCATTTT. Filled out from reference TRBV11-2 and TRBJ1-5, the complete variable domain reads EAGVAQSPRYKIIEKRQSVAFWCNPISGHATLYWYQQILGQGPKLLIQFQNNGVVDDSQLPKDRFSAERLKGVDSTLKIQPAKLEDSAVYLCASSPTGGNQPQHFGDGTRLSIL.

By sample fraction, this clonotype is medium-sized. The rearrangement uses TRBV29-1 and TRBJ1-2, with TRBD1 matching over 7 bases. Looked up from germline, CDR1 is SQVTM and CDR2 is ANQGSEA. The CDR3 has 13 amino acids. V trimming: 2 bases; J trimming: 6 bases; junction bases outside the gene matches: 6. The CDR3 sequence: CSVEKDRVNGYTF. In DNA, the CDR3 is TGCAGCGTTGAAAAAGACAGGGTAAATGGCTACACCTTC. The complete variable domain, with remaining parts taken from reference TRBV29-1 and TRBJ1-2, reads SAVISQKPSRDICQRGTSLTIQCQVDSQVTMMFWYRQQPGQSLTLIATANQGSEATYESGFVIDKFPISRPNLTFSTLTVSNMSPEDSSIYLCSVEKDRVNGYTFGSGTRLTVV.

In its sample, this clonotype is medium-sized. This chain joins TRBV7-8 and TRBJ2-5; either TRBD1 or TRBD2 may supply D (6 bases each). Germline CDR1 reads SGHVS; CDR2 reads FQNEAQ. The CDR3 extends over 14 amino acids. V gave up 2 bases and J gave up 5 bases, with 12 bases separating them. The CDR3 is CASSLRGRGETQYF. CDR3 in DNA: TGTGCCAGCAGCTTACGGGGGCGCGGGGAGACCCAGTACTTC.

This clonotype was picked up many times. This rearrangement joins TRBV5-4 to TRBJ2-5; 11 positions match TRBD2. V lost 4 bases, J lost 4 bases, and 9 bases stayed unmatched. CDR3 length: 16 amino acids. Looked up from germline, CDR1 is SGHNT and CDR2 is YYREEE (reference sequence). CDR3 loop: CASSVTSGGRGETQYF. The CDR3, as DNA: TGTGCCAGCAGCGTTACTAGCGGGGGCCGGGGAGAGACCCAGTACTTC.

Sample share makes this clonotype medium-sized (0.01 to 0.1%). The chain joins TRBV25-1 to TRBJ2-5, with 7 positions matching TRBD1. The CDR3 runs to 12 residues. Per germline, CDR1 MGHDK and CDR2 SYGVNS. The V segment lost 4 bases and the J segment 7 bases; nucleotides outside the gene matches: 3. CDR3 sequence reads: CASSAQGVTQYF. The CDR3 DNA reads as TGTGCCAGCAGTGCCCAGGGGGTGACCCAGTACTTC. Full variable domain (rest looked up from reference TRBV25-1 and TRBJ2-5): EADIYQTPRYLVIGTGKKITLECSQTMGHDKMYWYQQDPGMELHLIHYSYGVNSTEKGDLSSESTVSRIRTEHFPLTLESARPSHTSQYLCASSAQGVTQYFGPGTRLLVL.

Sample share makes this clonotype medium-sized. V usage is TRBV7-9 and J usage is TRBJ1-4; D is unclear. The CDR3 runs 15 residues. Trimming stripped 2 bases from V and 6 bases from J, with 13 bases between. The V gene's germline CDR1 is SEHNR and CDR2 FQNEAQ (reference sequence). The CDR3 protein is CASSLRRGSDEKLFF. DNA of the CDR3: TGTGCCAGCAGCTTACGCAGAGGGAGTGATGAAAAACTGTTTTTT.

This clonotype was observed at least ten times. V is TRBV2 and J is TRBJ2-5; D is ambiguous. V lost 7 bases and J 5 bases, leaving 8 bases between the germline ends. The CDR3 length is 11 residues. The V gene's germline CDR1 is SNHLY and CDR2 FYNNEI. The CDR3: CASMFTETQYF. In nucleotides, the CDR3 is TGTGCCAGCATGTTCACGGAGACCCAGTACTTC.

By sample share, this clonotype is medium-sized. The chain uses TRBV18 and TRBJ1-4; possible D gene TRBD1, 5 bases. Germline CDR1 is KGHSH and CDR2 is LQKENI. CDR3 length equals 15 residues. Trimming took 1 base from V and 6 from J, leaving 12 bases between them. The CDR3 region is CASSPQGTADEKLFF. CDR3 nucleotide sequence: TGTGCCAGCTCACCACAGGGGACGGCAGATGAAAAACTGTTTTTT. Full variable domain (outside the CDR3, taken from reference TRBV18 and TRBJ1-4): NAGVMQNPRHLVRRRGQEARLRCSPMKGHSHVYWYRQLPEEGLKFMVYLQKENIIDESGMPKERFSAEFPKEGPSILRIQQVVRGDSAAYFCASSPQGTADEKLFFGSGTQLSVL.

By share, this clonotype ranks as medium-sized (0.01 to 0.1%). V and J are TRBV4-2 and TRBJ2-7, with a weak D call TRBD2 (5 bases). This CDR3 comprises 13 residues. V lost 4 bases and J lost 5, with 12 bases in between. Germline loops: CDR1 LGHNA, CDR2 YNFKEQ. The CDR3 DNA reads TGTGCCAGCAGCCCACACCGAGGGAACGAGCAGTACTTC. The encoded protein is CASSPHRGNEQYF.

This clonotype was seen ten or more times. The J gene is TRBJ2-5, the V gene TRBV7-2; 8 bases are a match to TRBD1. Trimming removed 3 bases from V and 5 bases from J; junction bases left unmatched: 2. Germline CDR1 and CDR2: SGHTA and FQGNSA. This CDR3 is built from 13 residues. The CDR3 bases are TGTGCCAGCAGCTTCGGACAGGGTGAGACCCAGTACTTC. Its translation: CASSFGQGETQYF.